This TCR beta chain was sequenced for a study of human thymus T cells. Findings of the study overall: An apparent bias in V and J gene usage was seen in thymic and blood repertoires.

Sequencing used immunoSEQ multiplex PCR; TCRdb keeps in-frame clones, though not all of them. The data show some 50,000 clones, 95% seen once. This CDR3 region has 13 residues. Trimming removed 0 bases at V and 2 bases at J, with 3 bases between. Germline CDR1 is SGHRS and CDR2 is YFSETQ. Half of the eight donors gave roughly 0.45-1 mL blood during surgery. Comment on this clone: Antigen unknown.

The chain employs TRBV5-1 and TRBJ2-1; no reliable D call. The TCR comes from a girl under two years old with a congenital heart defect but otherwise immunologically healthy. Sequences were obtained from blood. CDR3 region: CASSLDTYNEQFF. Written as DNA, the CDR3 is TGCGCCAGCAGCTTGGACACCTACAATGAGCAGTTCTTC.